This T cell receptor beta chain emerged from a study of post-analysis software for immune sequencing data. cDNA libraries of TCR beta carried unique molecular identifiers. TCRdb analysed the PCR reads with MiXCR anew, one entry per CDR3 protein. The sample lists fewer than 550,000 distinct CDR3 sequences, 30% to 40% occurring once. This CDR3 comprises 13 residues. Germline CDR1 SNHLY, CDR2 FYNNEI. The germline V and J ends were trimmed by 8 bases and 7 bases, with 17 bases remaining between them. This clonotype was observed a few times. Its antigen is currently unknown. Whole-study results and caveats: Patients used about five TRBV segments, including TRBV5-6, TRBV5-1 and TRBV20-1, more often than controls.

The source material was blood. The chain links TRBV2 to TRBJ1-2; weak D call: TRBD1 (6 bases). This sequence was found in a girl under 18 with multiple sclerosis. The CDR3 nucleotides read TGTGCCAGCGCTTTGGGGGCCGGGAGTGGCTACACCTTC. Its protein is CASALGAGSGYTF.